The 3 T cell receptor beta chains below come from one sample, sequenced in a study of blood T cell repertoires in COVID-19. Only in-frame clones appear in the TCRdb table, and some are missing; sequencing was by immunoSEQ multiplex PCR. The table has hundreds of thousands of clones, about 89% seen once; the top ten hold around 4%. Sequencing was carried out using PBMCs or T cells enriched from blood (not recorded which). The receptors were gathered from a woman aged 25 to 39 who had recovered from COVID-19.

The rearrangement links TRBV4-1 to TRBJ2-1; 9 nucleotides line up with TRBD2. Trimming took 6 bases from V and 6 from J; bases not matched to a gene: 15. Germline V CDR1 and CDR2: MGHRA, YSYEKL. The CDR3 runs 17 residues. Here the CDR3 DNA reads TGCGCCAGCAGTCCTCGTCCTGGACTAGCGCCAGTCAATGAGCAGTTCTTC. As protein: CASSPRPGLAPVNEQFF.

CDR3 sequence: CASSSLAGVRETQYF. The CDR3 nucleotides read TGTGCCAGCAGCTCTCTAGCGGGAGTTCGGGAGACCCAGTACTTC. This sequence joins TRBV7-2 and TRBJ2-5; TRBD2 matches 10 bases. CDR1 is SGHTA, CDR2 FQGNSA, per germline. V shed 4 bases and J 5 bases; nucleotides not matched to a gene: 7. The CDR3 contains 15 residues.

The V and J genes are TRBV6-5 and TRBJ2-1; 10 nucleotides line up with TRBD1. V lost 2 bases, J lost 5 bases, and 3 bases stayed unmatched. The CDR3 is made up of 15 amino acids. Germline assignment: CDR1 MNHEY and CDR2 SVGAGI. The CDR3 here is CASSYVDRGHNEQFF. The CDR3 DNA follows: TGTGCCAGCAGTTACGTAGACAGGGGGCACAATGAGCAGTTCTTC.